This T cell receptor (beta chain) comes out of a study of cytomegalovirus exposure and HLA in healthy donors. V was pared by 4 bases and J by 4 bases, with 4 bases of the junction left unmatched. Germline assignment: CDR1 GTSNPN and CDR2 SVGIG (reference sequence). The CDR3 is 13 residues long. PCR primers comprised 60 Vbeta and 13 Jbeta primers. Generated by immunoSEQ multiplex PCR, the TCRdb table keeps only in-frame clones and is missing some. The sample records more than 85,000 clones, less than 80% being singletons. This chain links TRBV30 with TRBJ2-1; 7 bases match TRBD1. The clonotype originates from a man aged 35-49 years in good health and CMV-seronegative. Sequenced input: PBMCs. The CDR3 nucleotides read TGTGCCTGGAAGGGGACAGCTTACAATGAGCAGTTCTTC. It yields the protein CAWKGTAYNEQFF. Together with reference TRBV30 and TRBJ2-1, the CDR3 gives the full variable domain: SQTIHQWPATLVQPVGSPLSLECTVEGTSNPNLYWYRQAAGRGLQLLFYSVGIGQISSEVPQNLSASRPQDRQFILSSKKLLLSDSGFYLCAWKGTAYNEQFFGPGTRLTVL.